This TCR beta chain derives from a study of shared clonotypes between healthy human individuals. Naive CD8 populations comprised CD45RO-negative cells positively selected for CCR7, excluding terminally differentiated effector memory CD45RA+ cells. Measured with immunoSEQ multiplex PCR; TCRdb has only the in-frame clones, and not every one. The sample contains hundreds of thousands of clones, 96% of which appear only once. There are 13 residues in the CDR3. J was trimmed by 3 bases and V by 6 bases; bases with no gene match: 2. Germline V gives CDR1 MDHEN, CDR2 SYDVKM. The sequence was collected from a woman aged 25 to 39 in good health. The material sequenced was naive CD8+ T cells sorted from blood. This rearrangement joins TRBV28 to TRBJ2-7; 10 bases are shared with TRBD1. CDR3 DNA: TGTGCCAGCAGGGGGACAGGGGTCTACGAGCAGTACTTC. It is translated as CASRGTGVYEQYF. The full variable domain, completed using reference TRBV28 and TRBJ2-7, is DVKVTQSSRYLVKRTGEKVFLECVQDMDHENMFWYRQDPGLGLRLIYFSYDVKMKEKGDIPEGYSVSREKKERFSLILESASTNQTSMYLCASRGTGVYEQYFGPGTRLTVT.